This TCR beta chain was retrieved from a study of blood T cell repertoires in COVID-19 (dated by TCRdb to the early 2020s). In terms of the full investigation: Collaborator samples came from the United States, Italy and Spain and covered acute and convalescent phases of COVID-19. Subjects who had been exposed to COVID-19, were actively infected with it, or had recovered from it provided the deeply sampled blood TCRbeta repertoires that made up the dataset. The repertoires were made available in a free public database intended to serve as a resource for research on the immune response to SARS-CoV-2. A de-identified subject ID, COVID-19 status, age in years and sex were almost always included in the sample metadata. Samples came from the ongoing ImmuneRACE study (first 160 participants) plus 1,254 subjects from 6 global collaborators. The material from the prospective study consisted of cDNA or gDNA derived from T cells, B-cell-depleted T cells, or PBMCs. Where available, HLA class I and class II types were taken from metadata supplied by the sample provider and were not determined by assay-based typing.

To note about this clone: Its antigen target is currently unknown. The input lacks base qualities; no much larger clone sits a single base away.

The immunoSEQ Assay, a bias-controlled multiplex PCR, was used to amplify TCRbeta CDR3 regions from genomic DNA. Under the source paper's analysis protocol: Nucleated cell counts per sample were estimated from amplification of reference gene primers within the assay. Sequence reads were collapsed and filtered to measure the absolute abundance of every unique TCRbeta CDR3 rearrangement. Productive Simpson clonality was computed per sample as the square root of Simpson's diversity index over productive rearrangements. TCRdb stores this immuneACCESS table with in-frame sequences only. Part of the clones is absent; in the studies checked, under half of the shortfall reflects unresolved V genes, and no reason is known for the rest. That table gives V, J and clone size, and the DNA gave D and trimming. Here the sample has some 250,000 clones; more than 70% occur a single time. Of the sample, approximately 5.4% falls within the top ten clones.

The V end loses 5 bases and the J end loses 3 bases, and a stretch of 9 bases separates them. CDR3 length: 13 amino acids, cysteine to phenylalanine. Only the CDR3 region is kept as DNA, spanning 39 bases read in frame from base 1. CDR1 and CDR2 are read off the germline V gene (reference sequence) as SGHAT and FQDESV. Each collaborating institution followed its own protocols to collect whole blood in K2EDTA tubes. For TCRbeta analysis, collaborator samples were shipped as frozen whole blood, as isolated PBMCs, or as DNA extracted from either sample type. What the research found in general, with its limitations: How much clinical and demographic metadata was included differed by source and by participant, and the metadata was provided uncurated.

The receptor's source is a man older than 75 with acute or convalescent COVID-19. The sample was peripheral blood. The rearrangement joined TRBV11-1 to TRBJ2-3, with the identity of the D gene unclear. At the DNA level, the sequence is TGTGCCAGCAGCCTATCCCGGACAGATACGCAGTATTTT. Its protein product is CASSLSRTDTQYF.